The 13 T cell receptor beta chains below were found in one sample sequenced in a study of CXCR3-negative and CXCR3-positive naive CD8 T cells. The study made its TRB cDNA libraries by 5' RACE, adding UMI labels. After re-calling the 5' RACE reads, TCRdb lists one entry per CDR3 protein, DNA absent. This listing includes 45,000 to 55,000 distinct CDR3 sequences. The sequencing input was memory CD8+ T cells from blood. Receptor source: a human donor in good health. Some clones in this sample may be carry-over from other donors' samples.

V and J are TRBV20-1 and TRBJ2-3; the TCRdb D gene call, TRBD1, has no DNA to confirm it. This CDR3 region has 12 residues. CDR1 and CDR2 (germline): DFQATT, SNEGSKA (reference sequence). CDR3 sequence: CSAPDRADTQYF.

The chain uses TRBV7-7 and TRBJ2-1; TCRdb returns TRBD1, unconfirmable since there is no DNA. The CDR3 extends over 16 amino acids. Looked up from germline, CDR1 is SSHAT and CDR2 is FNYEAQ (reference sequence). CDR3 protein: CASSLETGAAYNEQFF.

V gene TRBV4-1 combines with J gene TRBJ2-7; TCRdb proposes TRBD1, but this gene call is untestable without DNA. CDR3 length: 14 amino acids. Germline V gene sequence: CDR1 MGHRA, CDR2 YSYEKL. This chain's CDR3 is CASSARDTSYEQYF.

The CDR3 sequence: CASSLPAGEGNEQFF. The gene calls are TRBV5-1 and TRBJ2-1; there is no DNA to check the TCRdb D call of TRBD1. The germline gives CDR1 SGHRS, CDR2 YFSETQ. The CDR3 runs 15 residues.

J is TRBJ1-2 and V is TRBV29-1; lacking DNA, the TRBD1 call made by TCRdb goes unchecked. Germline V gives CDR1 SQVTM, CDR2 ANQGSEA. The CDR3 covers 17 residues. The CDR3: CSVEDFLTGAKGYGYTF.

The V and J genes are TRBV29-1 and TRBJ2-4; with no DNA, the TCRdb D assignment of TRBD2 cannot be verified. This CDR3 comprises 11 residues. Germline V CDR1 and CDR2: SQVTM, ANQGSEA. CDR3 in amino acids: CSGRRQNIQYF.

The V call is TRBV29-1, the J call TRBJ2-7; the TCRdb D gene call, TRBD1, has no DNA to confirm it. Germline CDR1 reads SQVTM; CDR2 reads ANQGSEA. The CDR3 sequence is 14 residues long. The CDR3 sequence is CSASHPGTGDEQYF.

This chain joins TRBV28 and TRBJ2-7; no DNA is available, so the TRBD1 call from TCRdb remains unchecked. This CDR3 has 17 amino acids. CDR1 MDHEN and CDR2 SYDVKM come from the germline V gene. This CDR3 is CASSLVGMGGNSYEQYF.

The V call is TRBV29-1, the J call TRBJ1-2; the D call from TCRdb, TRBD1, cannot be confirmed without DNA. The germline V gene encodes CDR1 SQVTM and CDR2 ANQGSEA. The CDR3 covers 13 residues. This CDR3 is CSTRQGDDYGYTF.

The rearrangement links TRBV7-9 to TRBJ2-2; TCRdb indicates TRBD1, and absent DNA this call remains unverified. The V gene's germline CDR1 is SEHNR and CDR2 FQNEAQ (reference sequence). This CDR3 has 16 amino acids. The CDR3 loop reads CASSSWDGGGTGELFF.

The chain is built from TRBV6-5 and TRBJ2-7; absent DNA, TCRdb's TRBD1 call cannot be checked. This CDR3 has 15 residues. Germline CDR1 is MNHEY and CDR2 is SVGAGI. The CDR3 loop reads CASSYGQGLGYEQYF.

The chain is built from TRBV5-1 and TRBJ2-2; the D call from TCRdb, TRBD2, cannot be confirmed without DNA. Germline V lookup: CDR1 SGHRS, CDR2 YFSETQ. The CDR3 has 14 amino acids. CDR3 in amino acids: CASREGLNTGELFF.

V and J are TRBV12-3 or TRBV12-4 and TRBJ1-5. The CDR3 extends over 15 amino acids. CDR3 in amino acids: CASSFTSEGNQPQHF.